Each of the 4 T cell receptor beta chains below was sequenced from the same sample in a study of blood T cell repertoires in COVID-19. The protocol was immunoSEQ multiplex PCR, while the TCRdb copy is restricted to in-frame clones and leaves out a portion. The sample consists of roughly 260,000 clones, 85% to 90% of them appearing once. Sequencing was done on a sample of peripheral blood. All receptors derive from a woman between 40 and 55 years old with acute or convalescent COVID-19.

The rearrangement links TRBV15 to TRBJ1-6; D is undetermined. The V gene lost 1 base and the J gene lost 5 bases, with 9 bases spanning the gap. The germline gives CDR1 LNHNV, CDR2 YYDKDF (reference sequence). The CDR3 runs 15 residues. This CDR3 is CATSRGGVDNSPLHF. CDR3 coding DNA: TGTGCCACCAGCAGAGGGGGAGTGGATAATTCACCCCTCCACTTT.

This clone has just one count. The genes are TRBV27 and TRBJ1-5; 7 bases are a match to TRBD1. CDR1 and CDR2 from the germline V gene are MNHEY and SMNVEV (reference sequence). The length of the CDR3 is 14 residues. The junction had 4 bases not matched to a gene; V was cut back by 4 bases and J by 4 bases. The DNA for the CDR3 is TGTGCCAGCAGTTGGAACAGGGGAAATCAGCCCCAGCATTTT. This codes for CASSWNRGNQPQHF.

The chain links TRBV6-1 to TRBJ1-2, with D maybe TRBD1 (5 bases). In germline, CDR1 is MNHNS, CDR2 SASEGT. Trimming took off 4 bases at V and 1 base at J, with 16 bases between the two ends. CDR3 length equals 16 residues. The CDR3 DNA reads TGTGCCAGCAGTGGACACGACAGCCACCTTAACTATGGCTACACCTTC. This encodes CASSGHDSHLNYGYTF.

The V gene is TRBV7-2, the J gene TRBJ2-1; no reliable D call. The germline V gene encodes CDR1 SGHTA and CDR2 FQGNSA. V lost 7 bases and J 6 bases, leaving 13 bases between the germline ends. CDR3 length: 13 residues. In nucleotides, the CDR3 is TGTGCCAGCACCCCGTTGCGTACCAATGAGCAGTTCTTC. Translated: CASTPLRTNEQFF.